What follows are 25 T cell receptor beta chains derived from one specimen sequenced in a study of tumor-infiltrating lymphocytes in primary liver carcinoma. Blood RNA came from unsorted whole blood; germline DNA was also extracted. Starting material of roughly 550 ng total RNA yielded TCR beta cDNA via a constant-region primer. Libraries for TCR beta were built through three nested multiplex PCR rounds, which together made up a slightly modified ARM-PCR procedure. The first two PCR rounds used TRBV1-TRBV30 forward primers with a C-beta reverse primer, 9 to 10 cycles each. Each CDR3 protein gets one entry after TCRdb re-called the multiplex PCR reads with MiXCR. In the table there are about 180,000 distinct CDR3 sequences, around 60% of which are singletons. Sequenced: peripheral blood. The source of these receptors is a man aged 40-49 years with primary liver carcinoma and hepatitis B virus infection.

This chain joins TRBV6-6 and TRBJ2-7; the match to TRBD1 covers 9 bases. Germline values: CDR1 MNHNY, CDR2 SVGAGI (reference sequence). J was trimmed by 6 bases and V by 8 bases; bases with no gene match: 11. CDR3 size: 14 residues. DNA for the CDR3: TGTGCCAGCGCCCCCCCGACAGGGGGTGGCGAGCAGTACTTC. Its translation: CASAPPTGGGEQYF.

This clonotype occurred many times. The V call is TRBV6-1, the J call TRBJ2-1, with TRBD2 matching over 10 bases. The length of the CDR3 is 14 residues. The junction had 8 bases not matched to a gene; V was cut back by 6 bases and J by 9 bases. CDR1 and CDR2 from the germline V gene are MNHNS and SASEGT. DNA of the CDR3: TGTGCCAGCAGGCTAGCGGGAGCCGTGGGTGAGCAGTTCTTC. This sequence encodes CASRLAGAVGEQFF.

The count of this clonotype is one. The gene calls are TRBV14 and TRBJ2-1; D is perhaps TRBD1 or TRBD2 (5 bases each). This CDR3 spans 14 amino acids. The V and J ends lost 3 bases and 10 bases respectively, with 16 bases between them. Germline CDR1 and CDR2: SGHDN and FVKESK. The CDR3 region is CASSQQSLRGEQFF. Here the CDR3 DNA reads TGTGCCAGCAGCCAGCAGTCCCTGAGGGGAGAGCAGTTCTTC.

This clonotype showed up just a few times. The chain combines TRBV12-3 or TRBV12-4 with TRBJ1-6; TRBD1 agrees at 7 bases. With V trimmed by 9 bases and J by 7 bases, 9 bases remained unmatched. This CDR3 is 14 amino acids long. Here the CDR3 reads CASRDGRGNSPLHF. Here the CDR3 DNA reads TGTGCCAGTAGGGATGGCAGGGGGAATTCACCCCTCCACTTT.

This clonotype was recorded a few times. This chain links TRBV12-3 or TRBV12-4 with TRBJ2-7; tentatively, D is TRBD1 or TRBD2 (5 bases each). This CDR3 has 14 residues. V was pared by 2 bases and J by 0 bases, with 8 bases between. CDR3 nucleotide sequence: TGTGCCAGCAGTTTATCAGGGAGCTCCTACGAGCAGTACTTC. It specifies CASSLSGSSYEQYF.

This clonotype was detected once. One junction end disagrees with the germline gene, perhaps due to a read error. The V gene is TRBV11-2, the J gene TRBJ2-3; the D gene is possibly TRBD2 (6 bases). Germline values: CDR1 SGHAT, CDR2 FQNNGV. The CDR3 totals 14 residues. CDR3 bases: TGTGCCAGCAGCTATTCGACTAGTATGGATACGCGGTATTTT. It is translated as CASSYSTSMDTRYF.

This clonotype came up a few times. The chain employs TRBV6-2 or TRBV6-3 and TRBJ1-2, with 8 positions matching TRBD1. CDR1 and CDR2 (germline): MNHEY, SVGEGT. Germline trimming cut 2 bases from V and 7 bases from J; bases unmatched to any gene: 6. The length of the CDR3 is 14 residues. In DNA, the CDR3 is TGTGCCAGCAGTTACACGGACAGGGCGGCTGGCTACACCTTC. Its translation is CASSYTDRAAGYTF.

About this clonotype itself: Because it lacks the conserved phenylalanine or tryptophan at the end, this CDR3 is likely a read error. It is unclear where the CDR3 begins or ends on the DNA, so no DNA is shown, and the CDR3 is as TCRdb lists it. The chain recombines TRBV11-2 with TRBJ2-1; the D call in the table, TRBD2, was not verified against the DNA. The CDR3 contains 14 residues when both ends are counted. Germline CDR1 reads SGHAT; CDR2 reads FQNNGV. The CDR3 is CASSQTSVYNERFL.

The gene calls are TRBV5-6 and TRBJ1-1; D remains unclear. This CDR3 is built from 14 residues. Germline values: CDR1 SGHDT, CDR2 YYEEEE. V lost 0 bases and J 0 bases, leaving 6 bases between the germline ends. CDR3 in DNA: TGTGCCAGCAGCTTGGGGCTGATGAACACTGAAGCTTTCTTT. It is translated as CASSLGLMNTEAFF.

Regarding this clonotype: Since a much larger clone is just one base distant, this may be a read error. The chain joins TRBV29-1 to TRBJ2-5; tentative D call: TRBD2 (6 bases). The V and J ends lost 2 bases and 5 bases respectively, with 9 bases between them. The CDR3 length is 12 residues. Per germline, CDR1 SQVTM and CDR2 ANQGSEA. This CDR3 reads CSVEIGTETQYF. Here the CDR3 DNA reads TGCAGCGTTGAAATAGGGACTGAGACCCAGTACTTC.

The rearrangement joins TRBV29-1 to TRBJ2-1, with TRBD2 matching 8 bases. After removal of 0 bases from V and 6 bases from J, the junction contained 4 bases not matched to a gene. The CDR3 spans 14 residues. Per the germline V gene, CDR1 is SQVTM and CDR2 is ANQGSEA. Written as DNA, the CDR3 is TGCAGCGTTGAAGAATTGGCGGGAGGCAATGAGCAGTTCTTC. Translated, it gives CSVEELAGGNEQFF.

This clonotype appeared a few times. The chain recombines TRBV5-4 with TRBJ2-7; 9 bases map to TRBD1. This CDR3 region has 15 residues. V dropped 4 bases and J dropped 5; count of bases not matched to a gene: 10. The germline V gene encodes CDR1 SGHNT and CDR2 YYREEE (reference sequence). This chain's CDR3 is CASSPPGTGRHEQYF. DNA for the CDR3: TGTGCCAGCAGCCCCCCCGGGACAGGGCGCCACGAGCAGTACTTC.

This clonotype was seen only a few times. The CDR3 bases are TGTGCCAGCAGCTCCGGGACAGGGGACTCTAACTATGGCTACACCTTC. It yields the protein CASSSGTGDSNYGYTF. V usage is TRBV6-5 and J usage is TRBJ1-2; 10 nucleotides line up with TRBD1. The germline V gene encodes CDR1 MNHEY and CDR2 SVGAGI. This CDR3 comprises 16 residues. V trimming: 6 bases; J trimming: 0 bases; junction bases outside the gene matches: 7.

Concerning this clonotype: The junction and the germline gene differ at one end; a read error may be behind it. This rearrangement joins TRBV11-2 to TRBJ2-7; weak D call: TRBD1 (6 bases). The CDR3 length is 15 residues. In germline, CDR1 is SGHAT, CDR2 FQNNGV. As DNA, the CDR3 is TGTGCCGGCAGCTCCTTGACAGGATCACGCTACGAGCAGTACTTC. It translates to CAGSSLTGSRYEQYF.

In regard to this clonotype: No conserved phenylalanine or tryptophan is present at the end of the CDR3, so a read error is the likely explanation. This chain uses TRBV2 with TRBJ2-7, with 12 bases that match TRBD2. CDR1 is SNHLY, CDR2 FYNNEI, per germline. This CDR3 spans 15 amino acids. The ends lost 4 bases at V and 3 bases at J; junction bases unmatched: 4. CDR3 sequence (DNA): TGTGCCAGCAGTGCGGGACTAGCGGGCCTCTACGAGCAGTACTAC. Translating gives CASSAGLAGLYEQYY.

Remarks on this clonotype: With a much larger clone just one base away, this may be a read error. This chain links TRBV11-2 with TRBJ2-7; D possibly uses TRBD1 or TRBD2 (5 bases each). This CDR3 is 16 amino acids long. Trimming removed 1 base at V and 0 bases at J, with 13 bases between. Germline CDR1 reads SGHAT; CDR2 reads FQNNGV. CDR3 sequence (DNA): TGTGCCAGCAGCTTAGGGGGACCCCGAATCTCCTACGAGCAGTACTTC. Protein sequence: CASSLGGPRISYEQYF.

This clonotype was detected many times. V usage is TRBV10-3 and J usage is TRBJ2-2, with D tentatively TRBD1 or TRBD2 (5 bases each). CDR3 length: 14 residues. Trimming took 5 bases from V and 6 from J, leaving 13 bases between them. Per germline, CDR1 ENHRY and CDR2 SYGVKD. The CDR3 DNA reads as TGTGCCATCAGTATACAGAGGGGCCCCGGGGAGCTGTTTTTT. Its protein is CAISIQRGPGELFF.

The CDR3 nucleotides are TGTGCCTGGAGTTCGTACGTCGAGGGGGACGAGCAGTACTTC. Its translation is CAWSSYVEGDEQYF. The chain links TRBV30 to TRBJ2-7; maybe TRBD1 (6 bases). This CDR3 region has 14 residues. V lost 2 bases, J lost 5 bases, and 16 bases lay in between. The germline gives CDR1 GTSNPN, CDR2 SVGIG (reference sequence). The full variable domain, its missing parts supplied by reference TRBV30 and TRBJ2-7, is SQTIHQWPATLVQPVGSPLSLECTVEGTSNPNLYWYRQAAGRGLQLLFYSVGIGQISSEVPQNLSASRPQDRQFILSSKKLLLSDSGFYLCAWSSYVEGDEQYFGPGTRLTVT.

This clonotype was counted many times. The chain combines TRBV10-3 with TRBJ2-1; TRBD1 matches at 7 bases. The germline gives CDR1 ENHRY, CDR2 SYGVKD. The CDR3 covers 16 residues. Trimming removed 6 bases from V and 6 bases from J; junction bases left unmatched: 14. CDR3 nucleotide sequence: TGTGCCATCAGCAACCGGGACAGCGATATTTCCAATGAGCAGTTCTTC. This codes for CAISNRDSDISNEQFF.

This clonotype occurred many times. The chain carries TRBV11-2 and TRBJ1-5, with D unresolved. Deletions cut 1 base from V and 3 bases from J, with 10 bases between. CDR3 length: 15 amino acids. CDR1 and CDR2 (germline): SGHAT, FQNNGV. The CDR3: CASSLGPEYNQPQHF. As DNA, the CDR3 is TGTGCCAGCAGCTTAGGACCTGAGTACAATCAGCCCCAGCATTTT. The full variable domain, rest sourced from reference TRBV11-2 and TRBJ1-5, is EAGVAQSPRYKIIEKRQSVAFWCNPISGHATLYWYQQILGQGPKLLIQFQNNGVVDDSQLPKDRFSAERLKGVDSTLKIQPAKLEDSAVYLCASSLGPEYNQPQHFGDGTRLSIL.

On this clonotype itself: A much larger clone lies one base from this, so it may be a read error. The chain is built from TRBV4-1 and TRBJ2-5; 7 bases are shared with TRBD2. CDR1 is MGHRA, CDR2 YSYEKL, per germline. The CDR3 runs 18 residues. V lost 0 bases, J lost 4 bases, and 14 bases stayed unmatched. The CDR3 is CASSQEFLQVGGGETQYF. DNA of the CDR3: TGCGCCAGCAGCCAAGAGTTCCTCCAAGTGGGGGGGGGAGAGACCCAGTACTTC.

The rearrangement joins TRBV6-1 to TRBJ1-2; TRBD1 might be the D (5 bases). Germline values: CDR1 MNHNS, CDR2 SASEGT. CDR3 length: 15 amino acids. Trimming left V 2 bases short and J 4 bases short, with 14 bases between. The CDR3 here is CASSEYGGSGYGYTF. The DNA of the CDR3 is TGTGCCAGCAGTGAATACGGGGGTTCGGGCTATGGCTACACCTTC.

A word on this clonotype: One end of the junction fails to match germline, which may point to a read error. In DNA form, the CDR3 reads TGCAGCGTTGGAGGACTAGCGGGAGACGAGACCCAGTGCTTC. Residues: CSVGGLAGDETQCF. The chain employs TRBV29-1 and TRBJ2-5; 13 bases are shared with TRBD2. CDR3 length: 14 residues. The germline V gene encodes CDR1 SQVTM and CDR2 ANQGSEA.

Only one count was recorded for this clonotype. CDR3 loop: CASSPGVATEAFF. For the CDR3, the DNA is TGTGCCAGCTCCCCGGGCGTGGCCACTGAAGCTTTCTTT. The rearrangement joins TRBV6-2 or TRBV6-3 to TRBJ1-1; no reliable D call. Trimming removed 8 bases at V and 4 bases at J, with 14 bases between. Germline CDR1 and CDR2: MNHEY and SVGEGT. The CDR3 is 13 amino acids.

A note on this clonotype: Likely a read error: the CDR3 ends without its conserved phenylalanine or tryptophan. The genes are TRBV11-3 and TRBJ2-7, with 8 bases identical to TRBD1. This CDR3 has 15 residues. Germline V gives CDR1 SGHNT, CDR2 YENEEA. CDR3 loop: CTSSSGRQGSGEQYL. CDR3 coding DNA: TGTACCAGCAGCTCGGGACGACAGGGGTCGGGCGAGCAGTACCTC.